Following are 21 T cell receptor beta chains from one sample sequenced in a study of OX40 agonist ivuxolimab in advanced cancers. Measured with immunoSEQ multiplex PCR; TCRdb has only the in-frame clones, and not every one. The data show approximately 75,000 clones, more than 90% seen once. Material: CD4+ or CD8+ T cells sorted from blood, obtained in a trial of the OX40 agonist ivuxolimab. These receptors were collected from an adult with an advanced solid tumor such as melanoma, head and neck, liver or kidney cancer.

This clone has a single count. The rearrangement uses TRBV4-3 and TRBJ2-3; the D gene is possibly TRBD1 (6 bases). Trimming took 4 bases from V and 0 from J, leaving 11 bases between them. The CDR3 spans 15 residues. Germline CDR1 and CDR2: LGHNA and YSLEER. This CDR3 is CASSPLGQSTDTQYF. CDR3 sequence (DNA): TGCGCCAGCAGCCCCCTAGGACAGAGCACAGATACGCAGTATTTT.

The chain has TRBV6-1 and TRBJ2-1; D is unresolved. This CDR3 is 15 amino acids long. The V gene lost 7 bases and the J gene lost 10 bases, with 23 bases spanning the gap. Germline V gene data show CDR1 as MNHNS and CDR2 as SASEGT. The CDR3 DNA sequence: TGTGCCAGCACCGGAAGGCTGCCGACGGGCCAGGAGCAGTTCTTC. Translating it yields CASTGRLPTGQEQFF.

This sequence joins TRBV6-5 and TRBJ2-5; 7 bases fit TRBD2. The CDR3 runs to 14 residues. CDR1 and CDR2 from the germline V gene are MNHEY and SVGAGI. J lost 8 bases, V lost 4 bases, and 10 bases had no gene match. CDR3 coding DNA: TGTGCCAGCAGTTCACCTAGCGGTCTAAACACCCAGTACTTC. Protein: CASSSPSGLNTQYF.

The gene calls are TRBV18 and TRBJ2-3; TRBD2 might be the D (7 bases). The CDR3 consists of 16 residues. Deletions cut 0 bases from V and 0 bases from J, with 10 bases between. Germline loops: CDR1 KGHSH, CDR2 LQKENI. CDR3 nucleotides: TGTGCCAGCTCACCACCAGAGGGGGGGAGCACAGATACGCAGTATTTT. Translating it yields CASSPPEGGSTDTQYF.

The gene calls are TRBV7-2 and TRBJ2-3, with 16 positions matching TRBD2. Per the germline V gene, CDR1 is SGHTA and CDR2 is FQGNSA. CDR3 length: 19 amino acids. Trimming took 3 bases from V and 4 from J; bases not matched to a gene: 10. CDR3 nucleotide sequence: TGTGCCAGCAGCTTGTTACCGGGACTAGCGGGGGGGCCCCCAGATACGCAGTATTTT. Protein: CASSLLPGLAGGPPDTQYF.

The rearrangement joins TRBV7-9 to TRBJ1-1, with 7 bases fitting TRBD1. The CDR3 is 14 amino acids. After removal of 7 bases from V and 2 bases from J, the junction contained 7 bases not matched to a gene. Germline lookup yields CDR1 SEHNR and CDR2 FQNEAQ (reference sequence). In nucleotides, the CDR3 is TGTGCCAGCACGGGGACAGAGTTTAACACTGAAGCTTTCTTT. Protein: CASTGTEFNTEAFF.

V and J are TRBV28 and TRBJ2-1; 7 bases line up with TRBD2. Germline CDR1 is MDHEN and CDR2 is SYDVKM. With 7 bases clipped from V and 7 bases from J, the junction kept 10 bases outside the gene matches. The CDR3 sequence is 14 residues long. CDR3 region: CASTETSKLNEQFF. Here the CDR3 DNA reads TGTGCCAGCACGGAGACTAGCAAGTTGAATGAGCAGTTCTTC.

The V and J genes are TRBV4-2 and TRBJ1-2; tentative D call: TRBD1 (5 bases). The CDR3 is 18 residues long. V shed 0 bases and J shed 4 bases, with 21 bases lying between them. The germline V gene encodes CDR1 LGHNA and CDR2 YNFKEQ. In nucleotides, the CDR3 is TGTGCCAGCAGCCAAGAGGGGGGGGACCCCACCTCCCCCTATGGCTACACCTTC. Translation gives CASSQEGGDPTSPYGYTF.

V is TRBV5-4 and J is TRBJ2-5; D uncertain. This CDR3 has 14 amino acids. V lost 0 bases and J 4 bases, leaving 10 bases between the germline ends. Germline loops: CDR1 SGHNT, CDR2 YYREEE (reference sequence). The CDR3 here is CASSLVGGGETQYF. For the CDR3, the DNA is TGTGCCAGCAGCTTGGTTGGTGGCGGAGAGACCCAGTACTTC.

The CDR3 loop reads CASREGAAQGYEQYF. The CDR3 bases are TGTGCCAGTAGGGAGGGGGCGGCACAGGGGTACGAGCAGTACTTC. The V gene is TRBV19, the J gene TRBJ2-7, with D possibly matching TRBD1 (7 bases). CDR1 is LNHDA, CDR2 SQIVND, per germline (reference sequence). The V end was cut by 6 bases, the J end by 4 bases, with 19 bases between. The CDR3 spans 15 residues.

This chain connects TRBV5-1 to TRBJ2-3; unclear D gene. Trimming took off 1 base at V and 6 bases at J, with 9 bases between the two ends. The CDR3 has 13 residues. Germline assignment: CDR1 SGHRS and CDR2 YFSETQ. CDR3: CASSLTGEDTQYF. The CDR3 DNA reads TGCGCCAGCAGCTTGACCGGAGAGGATACGCAGTATTTT.

The rearrangement uses TRBV4-3 and TRBJ2-3, with TRBD2 matching 8 bases. Germline values: CDR1 LGHNA, CDR2 YSLEER. Trimming took 0 bases from V and 4 from J; bases not matched to a gene: 6. The length of the CDR3 is 16 residues. The CDR3 DNA sequence: TGCGCCAGCAGCCAAGACCCGGGACTAGAGTCAGATACGCAGTATTTT. Amino acids: CASSQDPGLESDTQYF.

The chain recombines TRBV18 with TRBJ1-3; weak D call: TRBD1 (6 bases). Germline CDR1 is KGHSH and CDR2 is LQKENI. This CDR3 spans 16 amino acids. V was pared by 4 bases and J by 0 bases, with 13 bases between. The CDR3 coding sequence is TGTGCCAGCTCACAAAATCAGGGGCCCTCTGGAAACACCATATATTTT. Translated: CASSQNQGPSGNTIYF.

The chain couples TRBV19 to TRBJ1-4; no firm D call. Deletions cut 6 bases from V and 4 bases from J, with 12 bases between. The CDR3 contains 14 residues. Germline assignment: CDR1 LNHDA and CDR2 SQIVND (reference sequence). The CDR3 DNA is TGTGCCAGTAGCTACAACGGGGTTAATGAAAAACTGTTTTTT. Translation: CASSYNGVNEKLFF.

This clone was counted a single time. The chain couples TRBV18 to TRBJ1-1, with 10 bases identical to TRBD1. The CDR3 has 14 amino acids. Germline CDR1 is KGHSH and CDR2 is LQKENI. The J segment lost 3 bases and the V segment lost 4 bases, leaving 2 bases of the junction unmatched. The DNA for the CDR3 is TGTGCCAGCTCACGTGGGACAGGGGACACTGAAGCTTTCTTT. This encodes CASSRGTGDTEAFF. Using reference TRBV18 and TRBJ1-1 for the parts outside the CDR3, the full variable domain is NAGVMQNPRHLVRRRGQEARLRCSPMKGHSHVYWYRQLPEEGLKFMVYLQKENIIDESGMPKERFSAEFPKEGPSILRIQQVVRGDSAAYFCASSRGTGDTEAFFGQGTRLTVV.

The chain has TRBV5-5 and TRBJ2-1; no clear D. CDR3 length equals 15 residues. Trimming shortened V by 0 bases and J by 4 bases, and 11 bases separated the two germline ends. Germline loops: CDR1 SGHKS, CDR2 YYEKEE (reference sequence). The CDR3 coding sequence is TGTGCCAGCAGCTTGGGGCCAGAATTATACAATGAGCAGTTCTTC. Its translation: CASSLGPELYNEQFF. The full variable domain, rest sourced from reference TRBV5-5 and TRBJ2-1, is DAGVTQSPTHLIKTRGQQVTLRCSPISGHKSVSWYQQVLGQGPQFIFQYYEKEERGRGNFPDRFSARQFPNYSSELNVNALLLGDSALYLCASSLGPELYNEQFFGPGTRLTVL.

V gene TRBV2 combines with J gene TRBJ2-5; 7 nucleotides agree with TRBD1. This CDR3 spans 13 amino acids. Germline loops: CDR1 SNHLY, CDR2 FYNNEI. The V and J ends lost 7 bases and 1 base, in that order; junction bases with no gene match: 3. The CDR3 DNA reads TGTGCCAGCAACAGGGACAGCCAAGAGACCCAGTACTTC. Translated: CASNRDSQETQYF. Complete variable domain (other parts from reference TRBV2 and TRBJ2-5): EPEVTQTPSHQVTQMGQEVILRCVPISNHLYFYWYRQILGQKVEFLVSFYNNEISEKSEIFDDQFSVERPDGSNFTLKIRSTKLEDSAMYFCASNRDSQETQYFGPGTRLLVL.

This sequence joins TRBV2 and TRBJ1-5, with a possible D match to TRBD1 (5 bases). The CDR3 consists of 13 residues. Germline CDR1 is SNHLY and CDR2 is FYNNEI. Between the trimmed V and J ends, which lost 9 bases and 2 bases, there was a span of 11 bases. The CDR3 spells CASGGYGNQPQHF. The CDR3 bases are TGTGCCAGTGGGGGTTATGGCAATCAGCCCCAGCATTTT.

The chain uses TRBV27 and TRBJ1-4, with no clear D. The CDR3 contains 13 residues. V was cut by 6 bases and J by 7 bases, with 12 bases left in between. The germline CDR1 and CDR2 sequences are MNHEY and SMNVEV (reference sequence). CDR3 coding DNA: TGTGCCAGCAGCCTCAGGAGAGGTGAAAAACTGTTTTTT. Translation gives CASSLRRGEKLFF.

The table lists this clone with a few counts. This chain connects TRBV19 to TRBJ2-7, with TRBD1 matching over 7 bases. Germline CDR1 is LNHDA and CDR2 is SQIVND (reference sequence). CDR3 size: 13 residues. The junction had 4 bases not matched to a gene; V was cut back by 1 base and J by 7 bases. CDR3 protein: CASSIGGTAEQYF. DNA for the CDR3: TGTGCCAGTAGTATAGGTGGGACAGCGGAGCAGTACTTC.

The V and J genes are TRBV28 and TRBJ1-2; the D is unclear. Trimming shortened V by 8 bases and J by 2 bases, and 18 bases separated the two germline ends. Germline V gene sequence: CDR1 MDHEN, CDR2 SYDVKM. The CDR3 length is 15 residues. Here the CDR3 DNA reads TGTGCCAGCCTGACTCCTAGGGAGGCCAACTATGGCTACACCTTC. Its protein is CASLTPREANYGYTF.